The present entry profiles one TCR beta chain with its context. The CDR3 covers 17 residues. Germline V gives CDR1 SNHLY, CDR2 FYNNEI. Trimming took off 3 bases at V and 6 bases at J, with 20 bases between the two ends. Here immunoSEQ multiplex PCR was the method, and the copy in TCRdb shows in-frame clones only, minus some. The table lists about 130,000 clones, about 90% of them singletons. This record comes from a study of control samples from healthy donors and cancer patients. The V and J genes are TRBV2 and TRBJ2-2; D gene uncertain. The sequencing input was PBMCs. This receptor was identified in a man over 45 with head and neck cancer. The CDR3: CASSDSDHRNYAGELFF. The CDR3 nucleotides read TGTGCCAGCAGTGATTCCGACCATAGAAACTACGCCGGGGAGCTGTTTTTT.